The rows below give T cell receptor beta chains drawn from one sample of a study of PD-1 blockade in classical Hodgkin lymphoma. Assay used: immunoSEQ multiplex PCR; TCRdb lists only in-frame clones, some missing. The sample shows about 20,000 clones, roughly 90% of them seen only once. Sample: peripheral blood mononuclear cells (PBMCs). These receptors originate from a human donor with classical Hodgkin lymphoma. CDR3s include the opening cysteine and the closing phenylalanine or tryptophan. Fields, in order: CDR3 protein, CDR3 DNA, clone size, V gene, J gene, D gene. A D gene is named only where the DNA matches it firmly. Only some rows state a clone size, as once, few, many or a class for expanded clones.

CDR3 protein: CAISSPGQGVEAFF
CDR3 DNA: TGTGCCATCAGCAGCCCGGGACAGGGGGTTGAAGCTTTCTTT
clone size: NA
V gene: TRBV10-3
J gene: TRBJ1-1
D gene: TRBD1

CDR3 protein: CASSPPRGTSYEQYF
CDR3 DNA: TGTGCCAGCAGCCCCCCTAGGGGCACCTCCTACGAGCAGTACTTC
clone size: NA
V gene: TRBV25-1
J gene: TRBJ2-7
D gene: NA

CDR3 protein: CASSPNRVDQPQHF
CDR3 DNA: TGTGCCAGCAGCCCCAACAGGGTTGATCAGCCCCAGCATTTT
clone size: NA
V gene: TRBV28
J gene: TRBJ1-5
D gene: NA

CDR3 protein: CASSSLAGNEQFF
CDR3 DNA: TGTGCCAGCAGCTCGCTAGCGGGCAATGAGCAGTTCTTC
clone size: NA
V gene: TRBV11-2
J gene: TRBJ2-1
D gene: TRBD2

CDR3 protein: CASSLGQQHTDTQYF
CDR3 DNA: TGTGCCAGCAGTTTAGGACAGCAGCATACAGATACGCAGTATTTT
clone size: NA
V gene: TRBV28
J gene: TRBJ2-3
D gene: NA

CDR3 protein: CASSETSGTYEQYF
CDR3 DNA: TGTGCCAGCAGTGAAACTAGCGGCACCTACGAGCAGTACTTC
clone size: few
V gene: TRBV25-1
J gene: TRBJ2-7
D gene: TRBD2

CDR3 protein: CASSPGRRAGAIYEQYF
CDR3 DNA: TGTGCCAGCAGCCCCGGAAGGCGGGCGGGGGCCATCTACGAGCAGTACTTC
clone size: NA
V gene: TRBV14
J gene: TRBJ2-7
D gene: NA

CDR3 protein: CASSSYTGVNQPQHF
CDR3 DNA: TGTGCCAGCAGTTCCTATACAGGAGTCAATCAGCCCCAGCATTTT
clone size: once
V gene: TRBV27
J gene: TRBJ1-5
D gene: NA

CDR3 protein: CASSLAWGTSGTRDTQYF
CDR3 DNA: TGTGCCAGCAGCTTGGCGTGGGGGACTAGCGGTACTAGGGATACGCAGTATTTT
clone size: NA
V gene: TRBV5-6
J gene: TRBJ2-3
D gene: TRBD2

CDR3 protein: CASSIGEGWDIQYF
CDR3 DNA: TGTGCCAGCAGCATAGGGGAGGGGTGGGACATTCAGTACTTC
clone size: once
V gene: TRBV2
J gene: TRBJ2-4
D gene: TRBD2

CDR3 protein: CASSRGQAGNTIYF
CDR3 DNA: TGCGCCAGCAGCAGGGGACAAGCTGGAAACACCATATATTTT
clone size: NA
V gene: TRBV10-1
J gene: TRBJ1-3
D gene: NA

CDR3 protein: CASSRTTSGTLEQYF
CDR3 DNA: TGCGCCAGCAGCCGGACCACTAGCGGCACCCTCGAGCAGTACTTC
clone size: NA
V gene: TRBV5-1
J gene: TRBJ2-7
D gene: TRBD2

CDR3 protein: CASSYRDSKFF
CDR3 DNA: TGTGCCAGCAGTTACCGGGACAGCAAGTTCTTC
clone size: NA
V gene: TRBV2
J gene: TRBJ2-1
D gene: TRBD1

CDR3 protein: CASSFSGLGETQYF
CDR3 DNA: TGTGCCAGCAGTTTCTCCGGCTTGGGAGAGACCCAGTACTTC
clone size: few
V gene: TRBV27
J gene: TRBJ2-5
D gene: NA

CDR3 protein: CASSQQRAGNTIYF
CDR3 DNA: TGCGCCAGCAGCCAACAGCGAGCAGGAAACACCATATATTTT
clone size: NA
V gene: TRBV4-1
J gene: TRBJ1-3
D gene: NA

CDR3 protein: CASSLQGLTDTQYF
CDR3 DNA: TGCGCCAGCAGCTTGCAGGGACTCACAGATACGCAGTATTTT
clone size: NA
V gene: TRBV5-1
J gene: TRBJ2-3
D gene: NA

CDR3 protein: CASRGETQYF
CDR3 DNA: TGTGCCAGCAGGGGGGAGACCCAGTACTTC
clone size: NA
V gene: TRBV6-1
J gene: TRBJ2-5
D gene: NA

CDR3 protein: CASSPSGSSGNEQFF
CDR3 DNA: TGTGCCAGCAGCCCTAGCGGGAGTTCGGGCAATGAGCAGTTCTTC
clone size: NA
V gene: TRBV25-1
J gene: TRBJ2-1
D gene: TRBD2

CDR3 protein: CASSLLAELSNQPQHF
CDR3 DNA: TGTGCCAGCAGTTTATTGGCAGAATTAAGCAATCAGCCCCAGCATTTT
clone size: NA
V gene: TRBV28
J gene: TRBJ1-5
D gene: NA

CDR3 protein: CASSVGSSATNEKLFF
CDR3 DNA: TGTGCCAGCAGCGTCGGATCTTCAGCAACTAATGAAAAACTGTTTTTT
clone size: NA
V gene: TRBV9
J gene: TRBJ1-4
D gene: NA

CDR3 protein: CASSPYIGGYLSQYF
CDR3 DNA: TGTGCCAGCAGTCCATATATAGGGGGTTACTTGTCGCAGTATTTT
clone size: NA
V gene: TRBV6-5
J gene: TRBJ2-3
D gene: NA

CDR3 protein: CASSERGGGTDTQYF
CDR3 DNA: TGTGCCAGCAGTGAAAGGGGCGGAGGCACAGATACGCAGTATTTT
clone size: NA
V gene: TRBV25-1
J gene: TRBJ2-3
D gene: NA

CDR3 protein: CASSLDQGGIGGYTF
CDR3 DNA: TGTGCCAGCAGCTTAGATCAAGGGGGTATAGGAGGCTACACCTTC
clone size: NA
V gene: TRBV11-2
J gene: TRBJ1-2
D gene: NA

CDR3 protein: CASRKGGDEQYF
CDR3 DNA: TGTGCCAGCAGAAAGGGGGGAGACGAGCAGTACTTC
clone size: NA
V gene: TRBV7-9
J gene: TRBJ2-7
D gene: NA

CDR3 protein: CASSLAEAGIYEQYF
CDR3 DNA: TGTGCCAGCAGTTTAGCGGAGGCGGGGATCTACGAGCAGTACTTC
clone size: once
V gene: TRBV7-2
J gene: TRBJ2-7
D gene: NA

CDR3 protein: CASSWGTGRYEQYF
CDR3 DNA: TGTGCCAGCAGTTGGGGGACAGGGAGATACGAGCAGTACTTC
clone size: NA
V gene: TRBV28
J gene: TRBJ2-7
D gene: TRBD1